Here is one T cell receptor beta chain with its context. The data are from a study of blood T cell repertoires in COVID-19. Overall study: T cells, B-cell-depleted T cells, or PBMCs provided the cDNA or gDNA that served as material.

Original processing notes: Estimation of nucleated cell counts was performed using reference gene primer amplification. Clones were sequenced by immunoSEQ multiplex PCR, and TCRdb holds only the in-frame ones, with some missing. The DNA was the basis for D and trimming; V, J and clone size are from that table. The sample yields just under 250,000 clones, around 88% seen once. V dropped 2 bases and J dropped 5 bases, with 12 bases sitting between them. This CDR3 is built from 14 residues. The germline gives CDR1 MNHEY, CDR2 SVGEGT. The chain has TRBV6-2 or TRBV6-3 and TRBJ2-5; D might be TRBD1 (6 bases). The source of this sequence is a woman aged 30 to 39 who had recovered from COVID-19. Specimen: peripheral blood. CDR3 DNA: TGTGCCAGCAGTTACGAAGGGGGATGGGAGACCCAGTACTTC. Translated, it gives CASSYEGGWETQYF.